The 25 T cell receptor beta chains below come from one sample, sequenced in a study of regulatory T cells in long-lasting Graves disease. TCR beta libraries were built with iRepertoire HTBI primers and Arm-PCR of CDR3 regions. TCRdb independently ran MiXCR on the multiplex PCR reads; one entry per CDR3 protein. The sample has around 400,000 distinct CDR3 sequences; 15% are singletons. Time point meaning: newly diagnosed GD, antithyroid drugs for less than 3 months. There was RNA extracted from PBMCs, and the TCR library was made from it. This material consisted of peripheral blood mononuclear cells (PBMCs), taken at new diagnosis, from a patient treated with antithyroid drugs. These receptor sequences come from a female donor with Graves disease.

The chain carries TRBV7-9 and TRBJ2-1; the match to TRBD1 covers 8 bases. This CDR3 has 17 amino acids. Germline CDR1 reads SEHNR; CDR2 reads FQNEAQ (reference sequence). Trimming took 3 bases from V and 6 from J; bases not matched to a gene: 13. CDR3 region: CASSFGDGTGGINEQFF. In DNA form, the CDR3 reads TGTGCCAGCAGCTTTGGGGACGGGACAGGAGGAATCAATGAGCAGTTCTTC.

The rearrangement uses TRBV9 and TRBJ2-5, with TRBD1 matching over 7 bases. V was pared by 3 bases and J by 1 base, with 6 bases of the junction left unmatched. CDR1 SGDLS and CDR2 YYNGEE come from the germline V gene. This CDR3 region has 15 residues. CDR3 loop: CASSAGGQTQETQYF. Here the CDR3 DNA reads TGTGCCAGCAGCGCTGGGGGACAGACCCAAGAGACCCAGTACTTC.

The chain links TRBV3-1 to TRBJ1-6; the D is unclear. Germline V CDR1 and CDR2: LGHDT, YNNKEL (reference sequence). V was clipped by 1 base and J by 0 bases, with 10 bases between them. The CDR3 contains 17 residues. The CDR3 region has the DNA TGTGCCAGCAGCCAAGGTGAAGTAAGCTCCTATAATTCACCCCTCCACTTT. Translation gives CASSQGEVSSYNSPLHF.

This clonotype was seen at least ten times. The junction does not match germline at one end; this may be a read error. V and J are TRBV7-7 and TRBJ2-2, with D unclear. The CDR3 covers 16 residues. Germline V CDR1 and CDR2: SSHAT, FNYEAQ (reference sequence). In DNA form, the CDR3 reads TGTGCTAGCAGCCCTGGCCCTCTCACGAACACCGGGGAGCTGTTTTTT. It yields the protein CASSPGPLTNTGELFF.

This clonotype was found many times. The rearrangement joins TRBV12-3 or TRBV12-4 to TRBJ1-3; D gene uncertain. V was clipped by 8 bases and J by 0 bases, with 17 bases between them. The CDR3 is 16 amino acids. The DNA for the CDR3 is TGTGCCAGCCTAGAAAAAGGGAGAGGCTCTGGAAACACCATATATTTT. Amino acids: CASLEKGRGSGNTIYF.

Of note for this clonotype: A much larger clone lies one base from this, so it may be a read error. The chain joins TRBV6-2 or TRBV6-3 to TRBJ2-7, with D perhaps being TRBD1 or TRBD2 (5 bases each). CDR3 length: 16 amino acids. V was clipped by 1 base and J by 5 bases, with 18 bases between them. Germline-derived CDR1 and CDR2 are MNHEY and SVGEGT. CDR3 residues: CASSYYAGARVHEQYF. The CDR3 DNA reads as TGTGCCAGCAGTTACTACGCCGGGGCCAGAGTCCACGAGCAGTACTTC.

This clonotype has ten or more counts. The junction and the germline gene differ at one end; a read error may be behind it. The V gene is TRBV5-1, the J gene TRBJ2-5; maybe TRBD1 (5 bases). The CDR3 consists of 12 residues. Germline V CDR1 and CDR2: SGHRS, YFSETQ. The CDR3, as DNA: TGTGCCAGCAGCCCCGGTCAGGGGACCCAGTACTTC. Translating gives CASSPGQGTQYF.

This clonotype showed up just a few times. One base away lies a much larger clone, so this may be a sequencing read error. The chain joins TRBV2 to TRBJ1-1; 7 bases fit TRBD1. CDR3 length: 14 amino acids. V was clipped by 2 bases and J by 9 bases; unmatched bases: 9. Germline CDR1 SNHLY, CDR2 FYNNEI. The CDR3 protein is CASSEYRGTPKAFF. CDR3 coding DNA: TGTGCCAGCAGTGAATACAGGGGTACCCCTAAAGCTTTCTTT.

Many counts were recorded for this clonotype. The rearrangement uses TRBV5-1 and TRBJ1-2, with no clear D. There are 17 residues in the CDR3. V lost 0 bases, J lost 3 bases, and 18 bases lay in between. The germline V gene encodes CDR1 SGHRS and CDR2 YFSETQ. The CDR3 DNA follows: TGCGCCAGCAGCTTGGCCTATTTTAATCCAGCCGACTATGGCTACACCTTC. It specifies CASSLAYFNPADYGYTF. Variable domain in full (rest from reference TRBV5-1 and TRBJ1-2): KAGVTQTPRYLIKTRGQQVTLSCSPISGHRSVSWYQQTPGQGLQFLFEYFSETQRNKGNFPGRFSGRQFSNSRSEMNVSTLELGDSALYLCASSLAYFNPADYGYTFGSGTRLTVV.

This clonotype appeared many times. CDR3 coding DNA: TGTGCCAGCAGACGGGACACAAATCAGCCCCAGCATTTT. It codes for CASRRDTNQPQHF. The J gene is TRBJ1-5, the V gene TRBV6-1; possibly TRBD1 for D (6 bases). The CDR3 has 13 residues. The V gene's germline CDR1 is MNHNS and CDR2 SASEGT. The germline V and J ends were trimmed by 6 bases and 4 bases, with 10 bases remaining between them.

For this clonotype: At one end, the junction sequence differs from germline, possibly due to a read error. The chain combines TRBV12-3 or TRBV12-4 with TRBJ2-1; D unclear. CDR3 size: 11 residues. The DNA for the CDR3 is TGTGCCAACAGCTCCGACAATGAGCAGTTCTTC. Translating it yields CANSSDNEQFF.

The chain links TRBV10-2 to TRBJ2-1, with 11 bases fitting TRBD2. Germline lookup yields CDR1 WSHSY and CDR2 SAAADI. The J segment lost 7 bases and the V segment lost 2 bases, leaving 13 bases of the junction unmatched. The CDR3 totals 18 residues. CDR3 region: CASSEGGVKGLAGNEQFF. CDR3 nucleotides: TGCGCCAGCAGTGAGGGGGGGGTTAAAGGACTAGCGGGTAATGAGCAGTTCTTC.

This clonotype showed up just a few times. V usage is TRBV29-1 and J usage is TRBJ2-7, with TRBD1 identical over 9 bases. J lost 1 base, V lost 7 bases, and 8 bases had no gene match. CDR3 length: 14 residues. Germline CDR1 SQVTM, CDR2 ANQGSEA. The CDR3 sequence is CSGGGTGNSYEQYF. CDR3 sequence (DNA): TGCAGCGGCGGTGGGACAGGGAATTCCTACGAGCAGTACTTC.

This clonotype was seen at least ten times. V gene TRBV20-1 combines with J gene TRBJ2-7; TRBD1 matches at 9 bases. The CDR3 length is 13 residues. Per the germline V gene, CDR1 is DFQATT and CDR2 is SNEGSKA (reference sequence). After removal of 4 bases from V and 1 base from J, the junction contained 2 bases not matched to a gene. This CDR3 is CSATDRGSYEQYF. The CDR3 DNA is TGCAGTGCTACGGACAGGGGATCCTACGAGCAGTACTTC.

The chain recombines TRBV28 with TRBJ1-1; 7 nucleotides agree with TRBD1. From germline, CDR1 is MDHEN and CDR2 SYDVKM. CDR3 length equals 14 residues. V gave up 6 bases and J gave up 0 bases; unmatched junction bases: 4. The CDR3 DNA reads as TGTGCCAGCAGACGACAGGGACTGAACACTGAAGCTTTCTTT. It encodes CASRRQGLNTEAFF.

This clonotype was counted ten times or more. The V gene is TRBV12-3 or TRBV12-4, the J gene TRBJ2-3, with 16 bases lining up with TRBD2. Unmatched junction bases numbered 11, after V lost 4 bases and J lost 10 bases. The length of the CDR3 is 17 residues. CDR3 in amino acids: CASSSGTSGRATEAQYF. For the CDR3, the DNA is TGTGCCAGCAGTTCCGGGACTAGCGGGAGGGCCACGGAGGCGCAGTATTTT.

In this sample, this clonotype turned up many times. The chain carries TRBV2 and TRBJ1-2; 7 bases are a match to TRBD1. V dropped 6 bases and J dropped 6; count of bases not matched to a gene: 13. CDR1 and CDR2 from the germline V gene are SNHLY and FYNNEI. The CDR3 totals 15 residues. The CDR3 sequence is CASRKSSQGSDGYTF. Written as DNA, the CDR3 is TGTGCCAGCAGAAAGTCTTCACAGGGGAGTGATGGCTACACCTTC.

In this sample, this clonotype turned up a few times. The chain links TRBV10-3 to TRBJ1-3, with TRBD1 matching 7 bases. V shed 7 bases and J 0 bases; nucleotides not matched to a gene: 9. Germline loops: CDR1 ENHRY, CDR2 SYGVKD. The CDR3 has 16 amino acids. The CDR3 nucleotides are TGTGCCATCACCGGACAGGACCGAACCTCTGGAAACACCATATATTTT. Translated: CAITGQDRTSGNTIYF.

The chain couples TRBV7-9 to TRBJ1-2, with D unresolved. With 5 bases removed from V and 8 bases from J, the gap between germline ends came to 15 bases. This CDR3 contains 13 residues. CDR1 is SEHNR, CDR2 FQNEAQ, per germline (reference sequence). The CDR3 nucleotides read TGTGCCAGCAGCCGGACTAATCGAGAAGGCTACACCTTC. Residues: CASSRTNREGYTF.

In its sample, this clonotype was seen many times. The chain uses TRBV7-9 and TRBJ1-1; D gene unclear. Trimming removed 5 bases at V and 1 base at J, with 11 bases between. The CDR3 sequence is 14 residues long. CDR1 is SEHNR, CDR2 FQNEAQ, per germline (reference sequence). In DNA form, the CDR3 reads TGTGCCAGCAGCCCGCCCAATCGGAACACTGAAGCTTTCTTT. Translating gives CASSPPNRNTEAFF.

On this clonotype: A clone one base away is much larger, so this may be a read error. V is TRBV24-1 and J is TRBJ1-1, with D perhaps TRBD1 (5 bases). The CDR3 totals 13 residues. Germline-derived CDR1 and CDR2 are KGHDR and SFDVKD. V lost 6 bases and J lost 4, with 11 bases in between. The CDR3 DNA sequence: TGTGCCACCAGTCCCCCCGGGGGCACTGAAGCTTTCTTT. Protein sequence: CATSPPGGTEAFF.

This clonotype was seen more than once but under ten times. The CDR3 nucleotides read TGTGCCAGCAGCTCGGGGGAGGGAACCCAGTACTTC. This codes for CASSSGEGTQYF. The V gene is TRBV7-3, the J gene TRBJ2-5; 7 bases line up with TRBD2. This CDR3 comprises 12 residues. V dropped 4 bases and J dropped 8; count of bases not matched to a gene: 4. The germline CDR1 and CDR2 sequences are SGHTA and FQGTGA.

This clonotype has a count of ten or more. The chain uses TRBV9 and TRBJ2-3; D is unclear. Trimming pared 0 bases from V and 2 bases from J, leaving 10 bases between. Germline V gives CDR1 SGDLS, CDR2 YYNGEE. The CDR3 runs 15 residues. CDR3 DNA sequence: TGTGCCAGCAGCGTAGCGGTAGAGTACACAGATACGCAGTATTTT. Translation: CASSVAVEYTDTQYF. Complete variable domain (other parts from reference TRBV9 and TRBJ2-3): DSGVTQTPKHLITATGQRVTLRCSPRSGDLSVYWYQQSLDQGLQFLIQYYNGEERAKGNILERFSAQQFPDLHSELNLSSLELGDSALYFCASSVAVEYTDTQYFGPGTRLTVL.

At least ten counts were recorded for this clonotype. The chain employs TRBV5-1 and TRBJ2-1; D possibly corresponds to TRBD2 (7 bases). Germline V gives CDR1 SGHRS, CDR2 YFSETQ. Trimming removed 5 bases from V and 8 bases from J, with 14 bases in between. This CDR3 is built from 13 residues. The CDR3 coding sequence is TGCGCCAGCAGACGAGGGGGGGTCCATGAGCAGTTCTTC. Residues: CASRRGGVHEQFF.

This sequence joins TRBV5-1 and TRBJ2-2; D possibly corresponds to TRBD2 (6 bases). CDR1 SGHRS and CDR2 YFSETQ come from the germline V gene. The CDR3 spans 13 residues. The ends were cut back, 6 bases at V and 7 bases at J, with 13 bases in the middle. Here the CDR3 reads CASTGGSYGELFF. The CDR3 DNA reads TGCGCCAGCACCGGGGGTTCCTACGGGGAGCTGTTTTTT.